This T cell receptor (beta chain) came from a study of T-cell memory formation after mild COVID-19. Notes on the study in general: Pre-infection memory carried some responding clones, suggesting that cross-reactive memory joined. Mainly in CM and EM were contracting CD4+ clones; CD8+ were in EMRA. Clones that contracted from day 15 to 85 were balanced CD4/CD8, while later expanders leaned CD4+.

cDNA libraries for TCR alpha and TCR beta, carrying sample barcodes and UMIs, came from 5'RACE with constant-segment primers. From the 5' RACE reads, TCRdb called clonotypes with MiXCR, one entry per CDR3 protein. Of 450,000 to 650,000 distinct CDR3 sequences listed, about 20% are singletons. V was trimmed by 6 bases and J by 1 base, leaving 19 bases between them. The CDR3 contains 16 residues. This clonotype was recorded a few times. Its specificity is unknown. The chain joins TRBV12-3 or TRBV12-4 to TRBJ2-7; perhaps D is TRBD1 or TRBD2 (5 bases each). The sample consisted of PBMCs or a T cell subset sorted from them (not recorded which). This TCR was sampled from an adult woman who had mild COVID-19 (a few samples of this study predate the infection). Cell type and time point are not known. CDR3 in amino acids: CASSNLNRDRSYEQYF. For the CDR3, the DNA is TGTGCCAGCAGCAACCTAAACCGGGACCGATCCTACGAGCAGTACTTC.